The 29 T cell receptor beta chains listed next were all sequenced from one sample in a study of CD8+CD57+ T cells in acquired aplastic anemia. Genomic DNA provided the template from which TCR beta VDJ and CDR3 profiles were obtained. Using its own MiXCR run on the reads, TCRdb lists one record per CDR3 protein. The repertoire has just over 400,000 distinct CDR3 sequences, 65% to 75% of them found once; the top ten carry 3.5% to 4.5%. Source material: sorted CD4+, CD8+, or CD8+CD57+ T cells (not recorded which) from PBMCs. The receptors originated from a human donor in good health, serving as a control.

The chain couples TRBV6-1 to TRBJ1-2; TRBD1 aligns across 11 bases. Germline V CDR1 and CDR2: MNHNS, SASEGT. The V and J ends lost 6 bases and 7 bases, in that order; junction bases with no gene match: 4. The CDR3 runs 13 residues. The CDR3, as DNA: TGTGCCAGCAGCCAAGGACAGGGGGCTGGCTACACCTTC. This codes for CASSQGQGAGYTF.

Points on this clonotype: Germline is not matched at one junction end, which may reflect a read error. The CDR3 sequence: CASTGRQGGAEALF. CDR3 nucleotides: TGTGCCAGCACTGGAAGACAGGGGGGCGCTGAAGCTTTGTTT. This rearrangement joins TRBV7-9 to TRBJ1-1, with 9 positions matching TRBD1. Germline values: CDR1 SEHNR, CDR2 FQNEAQ (reference sequence). This CDR3 is built from 14 residues. The variable domain in full, with the rest retrieved from reference TRBV7-9 and TRBJ1-1, is DTGVSQNPRHKITKRGQNVTFRCDPISEHNRLYWYRQTLGQGPEFLTYFQNEAQLEKSRLLSDRFSAERPKGSFSTLEIQRTEQGDSAMYLCASTGRQGGAEALFGQGTRLTVV.

About this clonotype itself: A much larger clone differs from this one at a single base, so this may be a read error. CDR3 in DNA: TGTGCCAGCAGTTTTCCCCCCCGGACGTTAAGGGGGGGGACTGAAGCTTTCTTT. Translated, it gives CASSFPPRTLRGGTEAFF. The chain employs TRBV12-3 or TRBV12-4 and TRBJ1-1; D is possibly TRBD1 (6 bases). The ends were cut back, 3 bases at V and 5 bases at J, with 25 bases in the middle. This CDR3 has 18 amino acids.

The V gene is TRBV6-5, the J gene TRBJ1-4; D possibly corresponds to TRBD1 (6 bases). The V end was cut by 5 bases, the J end by 10 bases, with 17 bases between. This CDR3 is built from 14 residues. Germline-derived CDR1 and CDR2 are MNHEY and SVGAGI. Here the CDR3 reads CASSHLRGSGKLFF. DNA of the CDR3: TGTGCCAGCAGTCACCTCAGGGGAAGCGGAAAACTGTTTTTT.

The gene calls are TRBV5-1 and TRBJ2-1; 7 positions agree with TRBD2. The CDR3 has 15 residues. V gave up 1 base and J gave up 6 bases; unmatched junction bases: 7. Germline V gene sequence: CDR1 SGHRS, CDR2 YFSETQ. CDR3 bases: TGCGCCAGCAGCTTGCGGGGGGTTAACACCAATGAGCAGTTCTTC. It is translated as CASSLRGVNTNEQFF.

V is TRBV12-3 or TRBV12-4 and J is TRBJ2-7, with D perhaps matching TRBD1 (5 bases). Trimming shortened V by 5 bases and J by 2 bases, and 13 bases separated the two germline ends. The CDR3 has 14 amino acids. As DNA, the CDR3 is TGTGCCAGCAGTGAAGAAACAGGAGCCTACGAGCAGTACTTC. Encoded protein: CASSEETGAYEQYF.

The chain is built from TRBV7-8 and TRBJ1-2; TRBD1 might be the D (6 bases). V lost 7 bases to trimming and J lost 4 bases, with 16 bases between them. The CDR3 loop spans 14 amino acids. Per germline, CDR1 SGHVS and CDR2 FQNEAQ. The CDR3 sequence: CASTPQGALYGYTF. Here the CDR3 DNA reads TGTGCCAGCACCCCACAGGGCGCGCTCTATGGCTACACCTTC.

The chain couples TRBV5-1 to TRBJ1-1; a possible D gene is TRBD1 (5 bases). Trimming took 0 bases from V and 2 from J, leaving 11 bases between them. Germline CDR1 reads SGHRS; CDR2 reads YFSETQ. The CDR3 has 15 residues. The CDR3 is CASSLEGSGNTEAFF. The CDR3 nucleotides are TGCGCCAGCAGCTTGGAGGGGTCAGGAAACACTGAAGCTTTCTTT.

The rearrangement links TRBV5-1 to TRBJ1-2; D is possibly TRBD1 (6 bases). There are 14 residues in the CDR3. The germline CDR1 and CDR2 sequences are SGHRS and YFSETQ. V gave up 3 bases and J gave up 7 bases, with 16 bases separating them. The DNA of the CDR3 is TGCGCCAGCAGCTGGAGGGGGGATCCCCCTGGCTACACCTTC. This translates into CASSWRGDPPGYTF.

In this sample, this clonotype turned up a few times. The chain combines TRBV7-2 with TRBJ2-4; perhaps TRBD2 as D (6 bases). The CDR3 totals 15 residues. Trimming removed 6 bases from V and 3 bases from J, with 15 bases in between. Germline CDR1 SGHTA, CDR2 FQGNSA. In DNA, the CDR3 is TGTGCCAGCAGTCAAGCTGGGGGGTTCAAAAACATTCAGTACTTC. It specifies CASSQAGGFKNIQYF.

With respect to this clonotype: The junction does not match germline at one end; this may be a read error. This chain uses TRBV7-8 with TRBJ1-1; tentative D call: TRBD1 (5 bases). The CDR3 runs 14 residues. The germline V gene encodes CDR1 SGHVS and CDR2 FQNEAQ. The chain's CDR3 is CASSWTLAGDELLF. The DNA of the CDR3 is TGTGCCAGCAGCTGGACACTGGCGGGGGATGAGCTCTTATTT.

Here the CDR3 reads CASSQGVTYEQYF. The CDR3 nucleotides read TGCGCCAGCAGCCAGGGGGTTACCTACGAGCAGTACTTC. The chain recombines TRBV4-1 with TRBJ2-7; D may be TRBD1 or TRBD2 (5 bases each). The CDR3 totals 13 residues. V was trimmed by 3 bases and J by 2 bases, leaving 8 bases between them. CDR1 is MGHRA and CDR2 is YSYEKL in the germline V gene.

The chain employs TRBV9 and TRBJ1-2; D may be TRBD1 (6 bases). V lost 2 bases, J lost 8 bases, and 16 bases lay in between. Germline CDR1 SGDLS, CDR2 YYNGEE. CDR3 size: 14 residues. CDR3 nucleotides: TGTGCCAGCAGCGTCGACAGGACTTCTGGGGGCTACACCTTC. It yields the protein CASSVDRTSGGYTF. The whole variable domain, filled in from reference TRBV9 and TRBJ1-2, reads DSGVTQTPKHLITATGQRVTLRCSPRSGDLSVYWYQQSLDQGLQFLIQYYNGEERAKGNILERFSAQQFPDLHSELNLSSLELGDSALYFCASSVDRTSGGYTFGSGTRLTVV.

Comment on this clonotype: It may be a read error: a sequence one base away is much more abundant. The DNA of the CDR3 is TGTGCCAGCAGTACCGACGGACGGGCTTCCTTT. Protein product: CASSTDGRASF. The chain couples TRBV6-5 to TRBJ1-1; no reliable D call. Germline assignment: CDR1 MNHEY and CDR2 SVGAGI. The CDR3 is 11 amino acids.

Only one count was recorded for this clonotype. This chain connects TRBV20-1 to TRBJ1-2; TRBD1 might be the D (6 bases). Germline V CDR1 and CDR2: DFQATT, SNEGSKA (reference sequence). V was cut by 6 bases and J by 2 bases, with 16 bases left in between. This CDR3 spans 14 amino acids. For the CDR3, the DNA is TGCAGTGCAAAGAAGGCAGGGGCGAACTATGGCTACACCTTC. Its translation is CSAKKAGANYGYTF.

This clonotype has ten or more counts. The chain carries TRBV11-2 and TRBJ2-5; 9 bases fit TRBD1. With 5 bases clipped from V and 5 bases from J, the junction kept 6 bases outside the gene matches. CDR3 length: 14 amino acids. Germline CDR1 SGHAT, CDR2 FQNNGV. CDR3 nucleotides: TGTGCCAGCAGCAAGGGGACAGGGAGGGAGACCCAGTACTTC. Amino acids: CASSKGTGRETQYF. Based on the CDR3 plus reference TRBV11-2 and TRBJ2-5, the full variable domain is EAGVAQSPRYKIIEKRQSVAFWCNPISGHATLYWYQQILGQGPKLLIQFQNNGVVDDSQLPKDRFSAERLKGVDSTLKIQPAKLEDSAVYLCASSKGTGRETQYFGPGTRLLVL.

This clonotype has only a few counts. One junction end disagrees with the germline gene, perhaps due to a read error. The CDR3 region is CASSYCVTSGGCEQFF. The CDR3 region has the DNA TGTGCCAGCAGTTACTGTGTGACTAGCGGGGGGTGCGAGCAGTTCTTC. This chain links TRBV10-3 with TRBJ2-1; 13 nucleotides line up with TRBD2. The CDR3 sequence is 16 residues long. Germline V gene sequence: CDR1 ENHRY, CDR2 SYGVKD.

Concerning this clonotype itself: The DNA is left out, because the CDR3 cannot be placed on it with certainty; the CDR3 is given as TCRdb lists it. The J gene is TRBJ2-2, the V gene TRBV11-3; TRBD1, the table's D call, lacks a check against the DNA. Both ends counted, the CDR3 spans 16 residues. Germline CDR1 SGHNT, CDR2 YENEEA. The CDR3 loop is CASRDVGTGNTGELFF.

Notes on this clonotype: At one of its ends the junction is not consistent with the germline gene, which may arise from a read error. The V gene is TRBV7-8, the J gene TRBJ2-1, with TRBD1 matching over 8 bases. CDR3 size: 14 residues. Looked up from germline, CDR1 is SGHVS and CDR2 is FQNEAQ. CDR3 amino acids: CASNQDRVSGNQLF. CDR3 bases: TGTGCCAGTAACCAGGACAGGGTCTCTGGAAACCAGTTATTC.

The CDR3 reads CASSRQGTQYF. The CDR3, as DNA: TGTGCCAGCAGTAGACAGGGTACTCAGTACTTC. The rearrangement links TRBV6-1 to TRBJ2-5; 7 positions match TRBD1. Per the germline V gene, CDR1 is MNHNS and CDR2 is SASEGT. The CDR3 is made up of 11 amino acids. The V and J ends lost 5 bases and 11 bases, in that order; junction bases with no gene match: 5.

This clonotype was seen more than once but under ten times. This chain joins TRBV24-1 and TRBJ1-2, with D possibly TRBD1 on 6 matching bases. Germline CDR1 KGHDR, CDR2 SFDVKD. The CDR3 covers 14 residues. V dropped 4 bases and J dropped 7 bases, with 15 bases sitting between them. In DNA form, the CDR3 reads TGTGCCACCAGTGAGATAGGGGGATTGAGTGGCTACACCTTC. Protein: CATSEIGGLSGYTF.

The chain recombines TRBV7-8 with TRBJ1-1; D is possibly TRBD1 (6 bases). This CDR3 has 12 amino acids. Germline lookup yields CDR1 SGHVS and CDR2 FQNEAQ. The CDR3 spells CDYDRPHAEAFF. The CDR3 DNA is TGTGACTACGACAGGCCCCACGCTGAAGCTTTCTTT.

The chain uses TRBV12-3 or TRBV12-4 and TRBJ1-5, with D perhaps TRBD1 (5 bases). V lost 4 bases to trimming and J lost 2 bases, with 12 bases between them. The CDR3 consists of 15 residues. The chain's CDR3 is CASSSGGDRNQPQHF. CDR3 in DNA: TGTGCCAGCAGTTCCGGGGGGGACCGCAATCAGCCCCAGCATTTT.

This clonotype was observed once. Its ends do not fully match the called genes, so a read error is possible. The chain has TRBV19 and TRBJ1-1; TRBD1 might be the D (5 bases). CDR1 is LNHDA and CDR2 is SQIVND in the germline V gene (reference sequence). CDR3 length: 15 amino acids. CDR3 bases: TGTGCCATTAGTGACAGACGGCTATTGGGCACTGAAGCTTTCTTT. Its translation: CAISDRRLLGTEAFF.

This clonotype showed up just a few times. The V and J genes are TRBV11-2 and TRBJ2-3; weak D call: TRBD2 (5 bases). The ends were cut back, 6 bases at V and 0 bases at J, with 16 bases in the middle. The germline CDR1 and CDR2 sequences are SGHAT and FQNNGV. This CDR3 region has 16 residues. The CDR3 bases are TGTGCCAGCAGTTTGGCCCTAGCTCCTAGCACAGATACGCAGTATTTT. This sequence encodes CASSLALAPSTDTQYF.

The rearrangement joins TRBV7-2 to TRBJ1-1; maybe TRBD1 (6 bases). CDR3 length: 15 amino acids. The germline V gene has CDR1 SGHTA and CDR2 FQGNSA. V was pared by 5 bases and J by 5 bases, with 18 bases between. CDR3 nucleotide sequence: TGTGCCAGCAGCGAGAGCAGGGGCCTAACTACTGAAGCTTTCTTT. It yields the protein CASSESRGLTTEAFF.

The chain recombines TRBV24-1 with TRBJ2-5; 7 nucleotides agree with TRBD1. Germline CDR1 reads KGHDR; CDR2 reads SFDVKD. The CDR3 spans 15 residues. V gave up 3 bases and J gave up 5 bases; unmatched junction bases: 8. CDR3 nucleotides: TGTGCCACCAGTGATCCGAGACAGGGCGGGGAGACCCAGTACTTC. Protein product: CATSDPRQGGETQYF.

This chain links TRBV7-8 with TRBJ2-6; 8 nucleotides line up with TRBD2. From germline, CDR1 is SGHVS and CDR2 FQNEAQ. Losses at the gene ends were 1 base for V and 16 bases for J; bases not matched to a gene: 15. The length of the CDR3 is 16 residues. The DNA for the CDR3 is TGTGCCAGCAGCTTAGGCCGGGGGGGGGGGGGCGCAGTACTGACTTTC. It translates to CASSLGRGGGGAVLTF. The entire variable domain, with the rest obtained from reference TRBV7-8 and TRBJ2-6, is as follows: GAGVSQSPRYKVAKRGQDVALRCDPISGHVSLFWYQQALGQGPEFLTYFQNEAQLDKSGLPSDRFFAERPEGSVSTLKIQRTQQEDSAVYLCASSLGRGGGGAVLTFGAGSRLTVL.

This chain joins TRBV10-3 and TRBJ1-6, with 7 bases matching TRBD1. The CDR3 runs 15 residues. The germline V gene has CDR1 ENHRY and CDR2 SYGVKD. The V and J ends lost 2 bases and 6 bases, in that order; junction bases with no gene match: 4. The CDR3 DNA reads as TGTGCCATCAGTGAGAGGGGACAGCCTAATTCACCCCTCCACTTT. This gives the protein CAISERGQPNSPLHF.